This is a list of T cell receptor beta chains from one sample in a study of shared clonotypes between healthy human individuals. The table came from immunoSEQ multiplex PCR; TCRdb's copy has only in-frame clones and leaves some out. Of about 490,000 clones detected, roughly four fifths appear once; the ten largest clones hold 13%. The specimen was PBMCs. All receptors derive from a woman aged 40 to 50 in good health. Some clones in this sample may be carry-over from other donors' samples. The CDR3 runs from the conserved cysteine through the conserved F or W. D genes are given only for firm matches. Size values are once, few and many counts, or a class for expanded clones, and some rows have none.

>TRBV14|TRBD2|.|TRBJ2-3
CASSQSWAGGTPQDTQYF
TGTGCCAGCAGCCAATCTTGGGCGGGAGGGACCCCCCAAGATACGCAGTATTTT
>TRBV18|.|.|TRBJ1-5
CASSPDYGTRRNQPQHF
TGTGCCAGCTCACCAGACTATGGGACAAGGAGAAATCAGCCCCAGCATTTT
>TRBV28|.|many|TRBJ1-4
CASRLNEKLFF
TGTGCCAGCAGGCTAAATGAAAAACTGTTTTTT
>TRBV28|.|.|TRBJ2-3
CASSAPSTDTQYF
TGTGCCAGCAGCGCTCCCAGCACAGATACGCAGTATTTT
>TRBV11-2|.|.|TRBJ2-5
CASSLTRDWPETQYF
TGTGCCAGCAGCTTAACCCGGGACTGGCCAGAGACCCAGTACTTC
>TRBV29-1|TRBD2|.|TRBJ2-1
CSVGTSGSNEQFF
TGCAGCGTGGGGACTAGCGGGAGCAATGAGCAGTTCTTC
>TRBV5-1|.|.|TRBJ2-1
CASSFIGSDNEQFF
TGCGCCAGCAGCTTCATCGGGAGTGACAATGAGCAGTTCTTC
>TRBV9|TRBD1|many|TRBJ2-1
CASSVDRGSYNEQFF
TGTGCCAGCAGCGTCGACAGGGGTTCCTACAATGAGCAGTTCTTC
>TRBV14|TRBD2|.|TRBJ2-7
CASSQALGTSVSEQYF
TGTGCCAGCAGCCAAGCCCTAGGGACTAGCGTTTCCGAGCAGTACTTC
>TRBV6-6|.|.|TRBJ2-2
CASSSGGYTGELFF
TGTGCCAGCAGTTCCGGGGGATACACCGGGGAGCTGTTTTTT
>TRBV27|TRBD1|few|TRBJ1-4
CASSLSGQANEKLFF
TGTGCCAGCAGTTTATCCGGACAGGCTAATGAAAAACTGTTTTTT
>TRBV30|.|.|TRBJ2-7
CAWSPRAPILAQPYEQYF
TGTGCCTGGAGTCCTAGGGCCCCTATTTTAGCGCAACCCTACGAGCAGTACTTC
>TRBV29-1|.|.|TRBJ2-3
CSVEQGSLTDTQYF
TGCAGCGTTGAACAAGGCTCCCTCACAGATACGCAGTATTTT
>TRBV28|.|.|TRBJ2-5
CASSLPREQETQYF
TGTGCCAGCAGTTTACCGAGGGAACAAGAGACCCAGTACTTC
>TRBV28|TRBD1|.|TRBJ1-2
CASSLGDRGIYGYTF
TGTGCCAGCAGTTTAGGGGACAGGGGCATATATGGCTACACCTTC
>TRBV30|TRBD2|.|TRBJ2-1
CACPGLVSNEQFF
TGTGCCTGCCCGGGACTAGTCTCCAATGAGCAGTTCTTC
>TRBV2|TRBD1|few|TRBJ1-2
CASSPGTARGYTF
TGTGCCAGCAGTCCCGGGACAGCTAGGGGCTACACCTTC
>TRBV30|.|few|TRBJ1-5
CAWSVATFGNQPQHF
TGTGCCTGGAGTGTAGCGACATTCGGCAATCAGCCCCAGCATTTT
>TRBV5-1|.|.|TRBJ2-1
CASRKGDYNEQFF
TGCGCCAGCAGGAAGGGAGACTACAATGAGCAGTTCTTC
>TRBV4-1|TRBD1|.|TRBJ2-2
CASSRWDSRNTGELFF
TGCGCCAGCAGCCGTTGGGACAGTAGGAACACCGGGGAGCTGTTTTTT
>TRBV6-6|.|.|TRBJ1-2
CASSSPDWGNYGYTF
TGTGCCAGCAGTTCCCCGGATTGGGGGAACTATGGCTACACCTTC
>TRBV6-1|.|few|TRBJ1-5
CASSDRVGNQPQHF
TGTGCCAGCAGTGATCGGGTAGGTAATCAGCCCCAGCATTTT
>TRBV29-1|TRBD1|many|TRBJ1-3
CSVQQGAGGNTIYF
TGCAGCGTACAACAGGGGGCAGGTGGAAACACCATATATTTT
>TRBV15|.|.|TRBJ2-5
CATSRQGSQETQYF
TGTGCCACCAGCAGGCAGGGGAGCCAGGAGACCCAGTACTTC
>TRBV11-2|.|.|TRBJ2-1
CASSPVRGRSYNEQFF
TGTGCCAGCAGCCCCGTTCGTGGGAGGTCCTACAATGAGCAGTTCTTC
>TRBV11-2|TRBD2|.|TRBJ2-1
CASSFLAGAGNEQFF
TGTGCCAGCAGCTTCTTAGCGGGAGCGGGTAATGAGCAGTTCTTC
>TRBV18|.|.|TRBJ2-2
CASSPSRESTGELFF
TGTGCCAGCTCACCAAGCAGGGAAAGCACCGGGGAGCTGTTTTTT
>TRBV27|.|few|TRBJ2-2
CASSFTYRPTAGELFF
TGTGCCAGCAGTTTTACCTACAGGCCGACAGCCGGGGAGCTGTTTTTT
>TRBV5-1|TRBD2|.|TRBJ2-1
CASSLTSGRASEQFF
TGCGCCAGCAGCTTGACTAGCGGGAGGGCTAGTGAGCAGTTCTTC
>TRBV6-6|TRBD1|.|TRBJ1-5
CASSVDRENQPQHF
TGTGCCAGCAGTGTAGACAGGGAAAATCAGCCCCAGCATTTT
>TRBV28|.|.|TRBJ1-5
CASSGQGGLDQPQHF
TGTGCCAGCAGCGGGCAGGGAGGACTGGATCAGCCCCAGCATTTT
>TRBV5-5|.|once|TRBJ2-7
CASSLFGEYEQYF
TGTGCCAGCAGCTTGTTTGGCGAGTACGAGCAGTACTTC
>TRBV7-3|.|.|TRBJ2-1
CASRRDDSYNEQFF
TGTGCCAGCAGGCGGGACGACTCCTACAATGAGCAGTTCTTC
>TRBV19|.|.|TRBJ1-5
CATNPSTNQPQHF
TGTGCCACCAACCCCTCGACCAATCAGCCCCAGCATTTT
>TRBV28|TRBD1|.|TRBJ2-7
CASSPRDRGSAF
TGTGCCAGCAGTCCCCGGGACAGGGGGTCAGCCTTC
>TRBV5-1|.|few|TRBJ1-5
CASSLVGGEQPQHF
TGCGCCAGCAGCTTGGTCGGGGGCGAACAGCCCCAGCATTTT
>TRBV10-3|TRBD1|.|TRBJ2-7
CAISTRDRLSYEQYF
TGTGCCATCAGCACCCGGGACAGACTGTCCTACGAGCAGTACTTC
>TRBV7-9|TRBD1|.|TRBJ2-1
CASSLARGLGTGYNEQFF
TGTGCCAGCAGCTTAGCCAGGGGGCTTGGTACGGGGTACAATGAGCAGTTCTTC
>TRBV27|.|.|TRBJ1-2
CASSSSTALYGYTF
.
>TRBV4-1|TRBD2|many|TRBJ2-7
CASSQDSSGSIGQYF
TGCGCCAGCAGCCAAGATTCTAGCGGGAGTATTGGGCAGTACTTC
>TRBV6-6|TRBD1|.|TRBJ2-7
CASSYRDREYEQYF
TGTGCCAGCAGTTATCGCGACAGGGAGTACGAGCAGTACTTC
>TRBV18|.|.|TRBJ2-3
CASSQESRGDTDTQYF
TGTGCCAGCTCACAAGAAAGCAGGGGCGACACAGATACGCAGTATTTT
>TRBV6-4|TRBD1|many|TRBJ2-2
CASSITGQGSGELFF
TGTGCCAGCAGCATAACGGGACAGGGGTCCGGGGAGCTGTTTTTT
>TRBV7-8|TRBD2|.|TRBJ2-2
CASSLLYPASGSSTGELFF
TGTGCCAGCAGCTTATTATACCCGGCTAGCGGGAGTAGCACCGGGGAGCTGTTTTTT
>TRBV10-3|.|.|TRBJ1-3
CAISEGNSGNTIYF
TGTGCCATCAGTGAGGGCAACTCTGGAAACACCATATATTTT
>TRBV4-2|.|once|TRBJ2-1
CASSQVRNEQFF
TGTGCCAGCAGCCAAGTTCGTAATGAGCAGTTCTTC
>TRBV13|.|.|TRBJ1-1
CASSLGWSGTTEAFF
TGTGCCAGCAGCTTAGGTTGGTCAGGGACCACTGAAGCTTTCTTT
>TRBV30|.|.|TRBJ2-5
CAWSVFRGDRTQYF
TGTGCCTGGAGTGTATTCAGGGGGGATCGGACCCAGTACTTC
>TRBV29-1|.|.|TRBJ1-1
CSVASGIRGRNTEAFF
TGCAGCGTGGCTTCTGGGATACGGGGAAGGAACACTGAAGCTTTCTTT
>TRBV6-6|.|few|TRBJ1-3
CASSYSRLAGNTIYF
TGTGCCAGCAGTTACTCCCGGCTCGCTGGAAACACCATATATTTT
>TRBV28|.|.|TRBJ1-1
CASSFRPGLGWNTEAFF
TGTGCCAGCAGTTTCCGTCCAGGTTTGGGGTGGAACACTGAAGCTTTCTTT
>TRBV18|TRBD2|few|TRBJ2-3
CASSPRTSGSSDTQYF
TGTGCCAGCTCACCTAGGACTAGCGGGAGTTCAGATACGCAGTATTTT
>TRBV5-6|TRBD1|.|TRBJ2-7
CASSWGAGGNEQYF
TGTGCCAGCAGCTGGGGCGCAGGGGGCAACGAGCAGTACTTC